What follows describes a single T cell receptor beta chain. The target antigen is unknown. TRB rearrangements spanning V, D and J were amplified using mixed TRB-A/B primers. Each CDR3 protein gets one entry after TCRdb re-called the multiplex PCR reads with MiXCR. This table holds 950 to 1,500 distinct CDR3 sequences, approximately 30% found once. TCR beta rearrangements were amplified from peripheral blood genomic DNA. CDR3 length equals 15 residues. Germline V lookup: CDR1 SGHNT, CDR2 YENEEA. V was clipped by 6 bases and J by 8 bases; unmatched bases: 11. This entry comes from a study of T cell repertoires in aging, cancer and after chemotherapy. Study conclusions and caveats: Compared with age-matched healthy donors, untreated hematological or solid cancer patients showed higher blood TCR clonality.

Sequenced input: blood. This clonotype was obtained from a human donor with a solid tumor. The chain combines TRBV11-3 with TRBJ2-1; TRBD2 matches at 9 bases. CDR3 region: CASRDHGGGGDEQFF. In nucleotides, the CDR3 is TGTGCCAGCAGGGACCATGGCGGGGGGGGTGATGAGCAGTTCTTC.